These 9 T cell receptor beta chains share one sample of origin, sequenced in a study of blood T cell repertoires in COVID-19. Clones were sequenced by immunoSEQ multiplex PCR, and TCRdb holds only the in-frame ones, with some missing. The sample lists 80,000 or so clones, around 79% seen once, with around 5.8% in the top ten. The sequenced material came from peripheral blood. The receptors originated from a man in his fifties or sixties with active or convalescent COVID-19.

The rearrangement links TRBV6-5 to TRBJ1-2; 9 nucleotides line up with TRBD1. CDR3 length equals 14 residues. Trimming at V came to 5 bases and at J to 8 bases, leaving 9 bases not matched to a gene. Germline values: CDR1 MNHEY, CDR2 SVGAGI. In DNA form, the CDR3 reads TGTGCCAGCAGTCCCCGGGACAGGGTCATCGGCTACACCTTC. It yields the protein CASSPRDRVIGYTF.

In its sample, this clone was seen once. This chain connects TRBV30 to TRBJ2-1, with 9 bases lining up with TRBD2. The germline V gene has CDR1 GTSNPN and CDR2 SVGIG (reference sequence). The CDR3 loop spans 13 amino acids. The J segment lost 10 bases and the V segment lost 2 bases, leaving 6 bases of the junction unmatched. The CDR3 loop reads CAWSMAGGQEQFF. In DNA, the CDR3 is TGTGCCTGGAGTATGGCGGGGGGGCAGGAGCAGTTCTTC.

This chain links TRBV6-5 with TRBJ2-3, with 14 nucleotides matching TRBD2. There are 16 residues in the CDR3. Unmatched junction bases numbered 1, after V lost 0 bases and J lost 5 bases. Germline V gene sequence: CDR1 MNHEY, CDR2 SVGAGI. CDR3 sequence (DNA): TGTGCCAGCAGTTACTCGACTAGCGGGGGGGGAGATACGCAGTATTTT. This gives the protein CASSYSTSGGGDTQYF.

The chain joins TRBV5-5 to TRBJ1-2, with 8 bases lining up with TRBD1. The CDR3 contains 16 residues. Germline-derived CDR1 and CDR2 are SGHKS and YYEKEE (reference sequence). Unmatched junction bases numbered 9, after V lost 0 bases and J lost 5 bases. The CDR3 coding sequence is TGTGCCAGCAGCTTGGCGGCGACAGGGGTTGGGTATGGCTACACCTTC. Its translation is CASSLAATGVGYGYTF.

The chain couples TRBV27 to TRBJ1-5, with 10 bases that match TRBD1. The CDR3 consists of 15 residues. V was clipped by 4 bases and J by 7 bases; unmatched bases: 7. Germline V gene data show CDR1 as MNHEY and CDR2 as SMNVEV (reference sequence). CDR3: CASSSRQGAGQPQHF. The CDR3 nucleotides are TGTGCCAGCAGTTCCCGACAGGGGGCAGGCCAGCCCCAGCATTTT.

CDR3 coding DNA: TGTGCCAGCAGTTCGGGGGGGGGCCCGGGAGAGACCCAGTACTTC. Protein sequence: CASSSGGGPGETQYF. The V gene is TRBV6-5, the J gene TRBJ2-5, with 8 bases fitting TRBD2. Trimming removed 4 bases from V and 4 bases from J; junction bases left unmatched: 8. In germline, CDR1 is MNHEY, CDR2 SVGAGI. There are 15 residues in the CDR3.

The rearrangement links TRBV5-1 to TRBJ1-5, with unresolved D. The germline V and J ends were trimmed by 3 bases and 2 bases, with 9 bases remaining between them. CDR1 SGHRS and CDR2 YFSETQ come from the germline V gene. The CDR3 runs 14 residues. The CDR3 nucleotides read TGCGCCAGCAGCTGGATGGGAGGCAATCAGCCCCAGCATTTT. It codes for CASSWMGGNQPQHF.

The chain has TRBV5-4 and TRBJ1-2; 8 positions match TRBD1. This CDR3 region has 13 residues. CDR1 is SGHNT, CDR2 YYREEE, per germline (reference sequence). V was clipped by 1 base and J by 8 bases; unmatched bases: 4. DNA of the CDR3: TGTGCCAGCAGCTTGCAGGGGGCGCGCGGCTACACCTTC. This sequence encodes CASSLQGARGYTF.

The rearrangement joins TRBV6-6 to TRBJ2-2, with D tentatively TRBD1 (6 bases). CDR1 is MNHNY and CDR2 is SVGAGI in the germline V gene (reference sequence). V was shortened by 2 bases and J by 4 bases, with 11 bases between the two germline ends. This CDR3 has 15 residues. The CDR3 spells CASSYLTGPTGELFF. DNA of the CDR3: TGTGCCAGCAGTTACCTGACAGGTCCCACCGGGGAGCTGTTTTTT.